What follows are 7 T cell receptor beta chains derived from one specimen sequenced in a study of shared clonotypes between healthy human individuals. CD8 cells regarded as naive lacked CD45RO, were positively chosen for CCR7, and omitted terminally differentiated effector memory CD45RA+ cells. Data came from immunoSEQ multiplex PCR; TCRdb stores just in-frame clones and leaves some out. The sample lists about 2.2 million clones; roughly 93% were seen once. The sequencing sample was made of naive CD8+ T cells from PBMCs. The receptors originated from a man aged 18 to 30 in good health. Some clones in this sample may be carry-over from other donors' samples.

The rearrangement uses TRBV28 and TRBJ2-1, with 9 bases matching TRBD1. CDR3 length: 16 residues. The V gene's germline CDR1 is MDHEN and CDR2 SYDVKM. Trimming removed 6 bases from V and 6 bases from J; junction bases left unmatched: 12. CDR3 amino acids: CASRRYAGQGFNEQFF. The CDR3 DNA reads TGTGCCAGCAGACGATACGCAGGACAGGGGTTCAATGAGCAGTTCTTC.

J is TRBJ2-2 and V is TRBV4-1; TRBD2 is a possible D gene (6 bases). CDR3 length: 17 amino acids. In germline, CDR1 is MGHRA, CDR2 YSYEKL. V was pared by 3 bases and J by 4 bases, with 18 bases between. The CDR3 loop is CASSHWGGVEGTGELFF. The DNA of the CDR3 is TGCGCCAGCAGCCACTGGGGAGGCGTCGAGGGCACCGGGGAGCTGTTTTTT.

The chain is built from TRBV14 and TRBJ2-5, with unresolved D. Trimming removed 0 bases from V and 1 base from J, with 9 bases in between. The CDR3 loop spans 15 amino acids. The germline gives CDR1 SGHDN, CDR2 FVKESK. CDR3 nucleotide sequence: TGTGCCAGCAGCCAAGATCGCAGGATCCAAGAGACCCAGTACTTC. This sequence encodes CASSQDRRIQETQYF.

This clone has just one count. This sequence joins TRBV7-9 and TRBJ2-2; 10 positions agree with TRBD1. The J segment lost 4 bases and the V segment lost 5 bases, leaving 10 bases of the junction unmatched. The CDR3 sequence is 17 residues long. The germline V gene has CDR1 SEHNR and CDR2 FQNEAQ (reference sequence). CDR3 nucleotide sequence: TGTGCCAGCAGCCCTCTACCCGGGACAGGGGCCACCGGGGAGCTGTTTTTT. This gives the protein CASSPLPGTGATGELFF.

In this sample, this clone turned up a few times. The chain links TRBV19 to TRBJ2-2; 8 bases are shared with TRBD2. The CDR3 has 17 residues. J was trimmed by 1 base and V by 5 bases; bases with no gene match: 9. The germline CDR1 and CDR2 sequences are LNHDA and SQIVND (reference sequence). The CDR3 protein is CASSQSPSGLNTGELFF. The CDR3 DNA reads TGTGCCAGTAGTCAATCCCCTAGCGGGTTGAACACCGGGGAGCTGTTTTTT.

This clone was counted a single time. The V and J genes are TRBV6-5 and TRBJ2-7; D ambiguous. This CDR3 spans 15 amino acids. Trimming took off 0 bases at V and 0 bases at J, with 9 bases between the two ends. CDR1 and CDR2 (germline): MNHEY, SVGAGI. The CDR3 DNA is TGTGCCAGCAGTTACTCGGGGTCGAGCTCCTACGAGCAGTACTTC. Translating gives CASSYSGSSSYEQYF.

This clone was found once. The chain links TRBV7-9 to TRBJ2-5; TRBD1 is a possible D gene (5 bases). CDR3 length: 15 amino acids. Per the germline V gene, CDR1 is SEHNR and CDR2 is FQNEAQ (reference sequence). V lost 1 base to trimming and J lost 3 bases, with 12 bases between them. The DNA of the CDR3 is TGTGCCAGCAGCTTAGAAGGGGTTTTAGAAGAGACCCAGTACTTC. Amino acids: CASSLEGVLEETQYF.